The entry that follows covers one T cell receptor beta chain sequence. Its antigen is not identified. The CDR3 runs 13 residues. The ends were cut back, 0 bases at V and 7 bases at J, with 10 bases in the middle. From germline, CDR1 is SGHAT and CDR2 FQNNGV. The data were obtained in a study of a mutant IDH1 vaccine in newly diagnosed glioma. Study at large: Patients had eight vaccinations, in weeks 1, 3, 5, 7, 11, 15, 19 and 23. Patients received vaccination from 4-6 weeks after radiotherapy alone, or with temozolomide cycles. There were about 60% males and around 38% females among treated patients, whose mean age was approximately 38 years. Most patients had received both radiotherapy and temozolomide, the prior options being radiotherapy, temozolomide, or both.

Time point of the sample: week 23, last vaccination. Each dose of the vaccine consisted of 300 ug of mutant IDH1 20-mer peptide, with topical imiquimod. The assay was immunoSEQ multiplex PCR, and TCRdb's table has in-frame clones only and misses some. The sample shows 41,000 or so clones, 60% to 85% of them seen only once. The J gene is TRBJ2-7, the V gene TRBV11-2; D gene uncertain. The starting material was PBMCs, obtained from a glioma patient whose treatment included an IDH1 peptide vaccine. The receptor's source is a woman aged 40 to 50 with glioma. Some clones in this sample may be carry-over from other donors' samples. CDR3 DNA sequence: TGTGCCAGCAGCTTAGATCTAAGTCGGGAGCAGTACTTC. Protein sequence: CASSLDLSREQYF.